This TCR beta chain came from a study of blood T cell repertoires in COVID-19. On the study more broadly: The United States, Italy and Spain supplied acute and convalescent COVID-19 samples. T cells, B-cell-depleted T cells, or PBMCs provided the cDNA or gDNA that served as material.

In the original workflow: Amplification of reference gene primers was used by the study to estimate nucleated cell counts. Sequenced by immunoSEQ multiplex PCR; TCRdb stores in-frame clones only, minus some. Clone size and V and J calls were adopted from that table, with D and trimming inferred from the DNA. The sample yields about 45,000 clones, 92% seen once. V was pared by 1 base and J by 5 bases, with 14 bases between. Germline loops: CDR1 MDHEN, CDR2 SYDVKM. This CDR3 is 15 amino acids long. This sequence joins TRBV28 and TRBJ2-5; a weak D match, TRBD1 (6 bases). Sample: peripheral blood. This receptor was obtained from a human donor in a cohort sampled during active COVID-19. The CDR3 spells CASSLYGTRTETQYF. The CDR3 DNA reads TGTGCCAGCAGTTTATACGGGACAAGGACGGAGACCCAGTACTTC.